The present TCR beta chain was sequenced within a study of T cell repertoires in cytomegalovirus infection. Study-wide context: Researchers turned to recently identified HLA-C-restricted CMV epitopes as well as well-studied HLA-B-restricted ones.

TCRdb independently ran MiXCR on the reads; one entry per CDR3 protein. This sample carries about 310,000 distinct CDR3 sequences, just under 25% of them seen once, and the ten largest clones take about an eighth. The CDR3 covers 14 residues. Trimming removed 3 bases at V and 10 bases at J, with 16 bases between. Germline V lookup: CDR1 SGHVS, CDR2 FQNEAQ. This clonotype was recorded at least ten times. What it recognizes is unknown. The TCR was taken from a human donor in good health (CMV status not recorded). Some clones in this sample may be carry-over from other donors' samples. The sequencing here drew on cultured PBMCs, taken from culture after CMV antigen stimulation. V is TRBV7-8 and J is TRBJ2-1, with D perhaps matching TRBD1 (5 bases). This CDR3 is CASSLYRLGGEQFF. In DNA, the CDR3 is TGTGCCAGCAGCTTGTACAGGCTCGGCGGCGAGCAGTTCTTC.